This paragraph reports one TCR beta chain. Its antigen is unknown. In the authors' workflow: Clinicopathological groups differed in CDR3, with these differences serving to build a distant-metastasis classifier for papillary thyroid cancer. TCRdb reprocessed the PCR reads using MiXCR. TCRdb, rather than the study authors, made the V and J calls. This sample has around 61,000 clones, with 25% to 30% found just once. All patients were untreated before thyroid surgery. These data come from a study of metastatic and nonmetastatic thyroid tumors. Study-wide background: From malignant and benign thyroid patients, repertoires in blood and in tumor or nodule tissue were compared.

V lost 5 bases to trimming and J lost 5 bases, with 14 bases between them. CDR1 is SGHRS, CDR2 YFSETQ, per germline. The CDR3 length is 13 residues. Study observations and caveats: The study reportedly found significantly higher TCR beta diversity in malignant thyroid tumors than benign nodules, in blood and tumor.

Specimen: blood. V is TRBV5-1 and J is TRBJ2-7; D unresolved. This receptor was identified in a female donor with papillary thyroid cancer or a benign thyroid nodule (not recorded which). Some clones in this sample may be carry-over from other donors' samples. CDR3 sequence: CASSLGSPNEQYF. CDR3 sequence (DNA): TGCGCCAGCAGTCTGGGATCACCTAACGAGCAGTACTTC.